Each of the 8 T cell receptor beta chains below was sequenced from the same sample in a study of cytomegalovirus exposure and HLA in healthy donors. The PCR used 60 Vbeta and 13 Jbeta primers. The protocol was immunoSEQ multiplex PCR, while the TCRdb copy is restricted to in-frame clones and leaves out a portion. The sample has around 67,000 clones, more than 80% seen once. Sequences were obtained from PBMCs. The receptors come from a woman aged 30 to 39 in good health and CMV-seropositive.

The J gene is TRBJ2-5, the V gene TRBV5-1; 10 positions match TRBD1. The germline V gene encodes CDR1 SGHRS and CDR2 YFSETQ. The CDR3 loop spans 15 amino acids. Trimming cost V 0 bases and J 3 bases; bases outside gene matches: 2. The chain's CDR3 is CASSLAGTGEETQYF. CDR3 bases: TGCGCCAGCAGCTTGGCCGGGACAGGGGAAGAGACCCAGTACTTC. Full variable domain (rest looked up from reference TRBV5-1 and TRBJ2-5): KAGVTQTPRYLIKTRGQQVTLSCSPISGHRSVSWYQQTPGQGLQFLFEYFSETQRNKGNFPGRFSGRQFSNSRSEMNVSTLELGDSALYLCASSLAGTGEETQYFGPGTRLLVL.

The chain has TRBV5-6 and TRBJ1-4, with TRBD1 identical over 7 bases. From germline, CDR1 is SGHDT and CDR2 YYEEEE. J was trimmed by 8 bases and V by 0 bases; bases with no gene match: 10. The CDR3 totals 16 residues. This CDR3 is CASSLVGGLGPEKLFF. The CDR3 nucleotides are TGTGCCAGCAGCTTGGTAGGGGGCCTTGGTCCCGAAAAACTGTTTTTT.

The sample holds a few counts of this clone. This sequence joins TRBV19 and TRBJ1-4; possible D gene TRBD1, 5 bases. The CDR3 loop spans 13 amino acids. V lost 8 bases to trimming and J lost 8 bases, with 15 bases between them. Per germline, CDR1 LNHDA and CDR2 SQIVND (reference sequence). CDR3 protein: CASSEGWKEKLFF. In nucleotides, the CDR3 is TGTGCCAGTTCGGAGGGGTGGAAAGAAAAACTGTTTTTT.

The chain uses TRBV19 and TRBJ2-7; TRBD2 matches at 9 bases. CDR1 is LNHDA, CDR2 SQIVND, per germline (reference sequence). The CDR3 spans 15 residues. After removal of 4 bases from V and 2 bases from J, the junction contained 6 bases not matched to a gene. CDR3 DNA sequence: TGTGCCAGTAGTAGTAGCGGGAGTGTTCCCTACGAGCAGTACTTC. This sequence encodes CASSSSGSVPYEQYF.

The V and J genes are TRBV27 and TRBJ2-3, with D possibly being TRBD2 (5 bases). This CDR3 comprises 15 residues. The V end was cut by 3 bases, the J end by 1 base, with 11 bases between. Looked up from germline, CDR1 is MNHEY and CDR2 is SMNVEV (reference sequence). The DNA for the CDR3 is TGTGCCAGCAGTTTCCGGACTGGGGGCACAGATACGCAGTATTTT. Its translation is CASSFRTGGTDTQYF.

As for this clone: The CDR3 ends on some other residue instead of the conserved phenylalanine or tryptophan, so this is likely a read error. This chain joins TRBV19 and TRBJ2-4; 8 bases fit TRBD2. The CDR3 length is 21 residues. Trimming at V came to 5 bases and at J to 4 bases, leaving 25 bases not matched to a gene. Germline V gene data show CDR1 as LNHDA and CDR2 as SQIVND (reference sequence). Here the CDR3 reads CASSPPRAGGVGWKEKNIQYL. CDR3 nucleotides: TGTGCCAGTAGTCCCCCCCGGGCGGGAGGAGTTGGTTGGAAAGAAAAAAACATTCAGTACCTC.

This sequence joins TRBV11-2 and TRBJ2-1; TRBD2 might be the D (5 bases). CDR3 length: 15 amino acids. The germline CDR1 and CDR2 sequences are SGHAT and FQNNGV. The ends were cut back, 6 bases at V and 2 bases at J, with 14 bases in the middle. The CDR3 sequence is CASRISDQTYNEQFF. The CDR3 DNA reads as TGTGCCAGCAGAATTAGCGACCAGACCTACAATGAGCAGTTCTTC.

The chain combines TRBV9 with TRBJ2-5; D is ambiguous. V shed 4 bases and J shed 1 base, with 11 bases lying between them. Germline V gene data show CDR1 as SGDLS and CDR2 as YYNGEE. This CDR3 is built from 14 residues. The CDR3 bases are TGTGCCAGCAGCCCCCAAGGAGTCCAAGAGACCCAGTACTTC. Translating gives CASSPQGVQETQYF.